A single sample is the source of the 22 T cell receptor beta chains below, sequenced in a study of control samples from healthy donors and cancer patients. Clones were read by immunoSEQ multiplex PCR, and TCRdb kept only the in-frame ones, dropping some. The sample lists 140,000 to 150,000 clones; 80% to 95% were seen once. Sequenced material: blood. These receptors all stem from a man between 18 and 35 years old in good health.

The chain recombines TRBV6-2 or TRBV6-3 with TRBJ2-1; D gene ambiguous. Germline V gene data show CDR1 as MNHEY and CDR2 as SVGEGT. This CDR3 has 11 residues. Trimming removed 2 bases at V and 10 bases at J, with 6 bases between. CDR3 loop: CASSYPGEQFF. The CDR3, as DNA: TGTGCCAGCAGTTACCCTGGCGAGCAGTTCTTC.

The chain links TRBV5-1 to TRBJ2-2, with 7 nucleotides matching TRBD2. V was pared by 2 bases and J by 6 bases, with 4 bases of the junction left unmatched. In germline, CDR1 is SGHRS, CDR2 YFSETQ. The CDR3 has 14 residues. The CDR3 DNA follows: TGCGCCAGCAGCTTTCGCGGGAGTCCCGGGGAGCTGTTTTTT. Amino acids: CASSFRGSPGELFF.

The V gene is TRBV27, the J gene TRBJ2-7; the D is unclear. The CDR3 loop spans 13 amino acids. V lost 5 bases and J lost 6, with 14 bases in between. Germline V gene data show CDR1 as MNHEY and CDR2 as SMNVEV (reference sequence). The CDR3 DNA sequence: TGTGCCAGCAGTCCCGGTATAATTGTCGAGCAGTACTTC. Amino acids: CASSPGIIVEQYF.

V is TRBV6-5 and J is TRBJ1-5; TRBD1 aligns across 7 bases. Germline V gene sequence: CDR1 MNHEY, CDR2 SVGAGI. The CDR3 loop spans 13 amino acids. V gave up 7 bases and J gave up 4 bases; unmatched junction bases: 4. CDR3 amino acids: CASTSGGNQPQHF. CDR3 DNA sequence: TGTGCCAGCACCTCAGGGGGTAATCAGCCCCAGCATTTT.

The CDR3 protein is CASSFAGEEGYTF. The DNA of the CDR3 is TGCGCCAGCAGTTTCGCGGGGGAAGAGGGCTACACCTTC. The chain couples TRBV5-1 to TRBJ1-2; D possibly corresponds to TRBD1 (5 bases). The germline gives CDR1 SGHRS, CDR2 YFSETQ. V dropped 5 bases and J dropped 8 bases, with 16 bases sitting between them. The CDR3 contains 13 residues.

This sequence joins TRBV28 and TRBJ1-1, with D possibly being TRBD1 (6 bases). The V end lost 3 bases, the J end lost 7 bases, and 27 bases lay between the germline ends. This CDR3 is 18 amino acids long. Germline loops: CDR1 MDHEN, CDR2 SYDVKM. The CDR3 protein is CASSLGFPGQLRFFEAFF. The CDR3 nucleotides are TGTGCCAGCAGTTTGGGTTTCCCGGGACAATTACGATTTTTTGAAGCTTTCTTT. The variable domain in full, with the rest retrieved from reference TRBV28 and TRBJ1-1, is DVKVTQSSRYLVKRTGEKVFLECVQDMDHENMFWYRQDPGLGLRLIYFSYDVKMKEKGDIPEGYSVSREKKERFSLILESASTNQTSMYLCASSLGFPGQLRFFEAFFGQGTRLTVV.

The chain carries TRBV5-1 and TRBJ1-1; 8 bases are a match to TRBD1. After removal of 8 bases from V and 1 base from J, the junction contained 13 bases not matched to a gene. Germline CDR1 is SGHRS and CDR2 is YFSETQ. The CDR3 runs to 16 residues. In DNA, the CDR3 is TGCGCCAGTTTCCCCTCCCTCGGACAGGGGAACACTGAAGCTTTCTTT. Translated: CASFPSLGQGNTEAFF.

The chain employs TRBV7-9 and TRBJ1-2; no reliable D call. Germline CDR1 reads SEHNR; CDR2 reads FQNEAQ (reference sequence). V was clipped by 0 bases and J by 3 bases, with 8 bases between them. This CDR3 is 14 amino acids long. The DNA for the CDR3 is TGTGCCAGCAGCTTAGCGGAATGGGACTATGGCTACACCTTC. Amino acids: CASSLAEWDYGYTF.

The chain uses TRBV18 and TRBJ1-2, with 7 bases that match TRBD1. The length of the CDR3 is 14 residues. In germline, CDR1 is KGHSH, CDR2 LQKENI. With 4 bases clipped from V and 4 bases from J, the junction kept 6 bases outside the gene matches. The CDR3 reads CASSRDRDPYGYTF. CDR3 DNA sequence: TGTGCCAGCTCACGCGACAGGGACCCCTATGGCTACACCTTC.

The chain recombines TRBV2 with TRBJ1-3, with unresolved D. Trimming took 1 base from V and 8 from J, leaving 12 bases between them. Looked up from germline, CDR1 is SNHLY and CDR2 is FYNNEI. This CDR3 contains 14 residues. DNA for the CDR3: TGTGCCAGCAGTGAAGGCTTACGAAAAGACACCATATATTTT. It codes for CASSEGLRKDTIYF. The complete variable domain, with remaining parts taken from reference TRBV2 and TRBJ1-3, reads EPEVTQTPSHQVTQMGQEVILRCVPISNHLYFYWYRQILGQKVEFLVSFYNNEISEKSEIFDDQFSVERPDGSNFTLKIRSTKLEDSAMYFCASSEGLRKDTIYFGEGSWLTVV.

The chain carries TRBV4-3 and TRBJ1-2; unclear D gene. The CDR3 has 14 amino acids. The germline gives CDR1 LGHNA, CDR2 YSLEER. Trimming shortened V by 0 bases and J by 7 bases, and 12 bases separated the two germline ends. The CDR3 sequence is CASSQDSREAGYTF. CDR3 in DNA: TGCGCCAGCAGCCAAGATTCCCGGGAAGCTGGCTACACCTTC.

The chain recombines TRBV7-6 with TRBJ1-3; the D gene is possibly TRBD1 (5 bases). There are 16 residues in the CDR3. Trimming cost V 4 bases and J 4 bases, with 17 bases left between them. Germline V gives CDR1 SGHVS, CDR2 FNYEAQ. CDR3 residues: CASSSRARGSGNTIYF. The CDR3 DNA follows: TGTGCCAGCAGCTCAAGGGCCCGGGGCTCCGGAAACACCATATATTTT.

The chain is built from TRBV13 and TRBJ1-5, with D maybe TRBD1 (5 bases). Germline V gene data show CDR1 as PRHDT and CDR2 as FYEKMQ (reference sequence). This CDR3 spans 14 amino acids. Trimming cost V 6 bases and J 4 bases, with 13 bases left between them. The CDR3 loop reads CASSNGRGNQPQHF. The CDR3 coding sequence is TGTGCCAGCAGTAATGGTCGGGGGAATCAGCCCCAGCATTTT.

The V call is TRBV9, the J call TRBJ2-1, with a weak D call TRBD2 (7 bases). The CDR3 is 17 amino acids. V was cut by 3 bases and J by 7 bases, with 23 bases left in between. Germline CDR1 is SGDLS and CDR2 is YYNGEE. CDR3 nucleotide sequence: TGTGCCAGCAGCGCTAGACCAACGGGGGGCCTTTTGAATGAGCAGTTCTTC. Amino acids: CASSARPTGGLLNEQFF. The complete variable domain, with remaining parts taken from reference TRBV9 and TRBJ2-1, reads DSGVTQTPKHLITATGQRVTLRCSPRSGDLSVYWYQQSLDQGLQFLIQYYNGEERAKGNILERFSAQQFPDLHSELNLSSLELGDSALYFCASSARPTGGLLNEQFFGPGTRLTVL.

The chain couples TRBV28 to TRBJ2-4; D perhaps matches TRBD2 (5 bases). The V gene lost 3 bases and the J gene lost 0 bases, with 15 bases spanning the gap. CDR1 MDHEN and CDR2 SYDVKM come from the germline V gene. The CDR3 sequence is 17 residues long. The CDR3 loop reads CASSFSGILLAKNIQYF. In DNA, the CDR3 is TGTGCCAGCAGTTTTTCGGGGATCCTACTAGCCAAAAACATTCAGTACTTC.

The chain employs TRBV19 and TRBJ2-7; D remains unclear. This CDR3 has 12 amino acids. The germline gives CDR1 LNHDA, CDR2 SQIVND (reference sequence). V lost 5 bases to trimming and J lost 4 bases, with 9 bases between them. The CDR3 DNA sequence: TGTGCCAGTAGTCAAAAAGGGTACGAGCAGTACTTC. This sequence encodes CASSQKGYEQYF. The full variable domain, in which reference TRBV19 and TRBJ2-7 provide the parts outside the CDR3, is DGGITQSPKYLFRKEGQNVTLSCEQNLNHDAMYWYRQDPGQGLRLIYYSQIVNDFQKGDIAEGYSVSREKKESFPLTVTSAQKNPTAFYLCASSQKGYEQYFGPGTRLTVT.

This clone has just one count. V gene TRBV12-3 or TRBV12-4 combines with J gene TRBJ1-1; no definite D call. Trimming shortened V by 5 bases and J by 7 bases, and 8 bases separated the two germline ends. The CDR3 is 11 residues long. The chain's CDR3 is CASSLIYEAFF. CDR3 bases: TGTGCCAGCAGTCTCATTTATGAAGCTTTCTTT.

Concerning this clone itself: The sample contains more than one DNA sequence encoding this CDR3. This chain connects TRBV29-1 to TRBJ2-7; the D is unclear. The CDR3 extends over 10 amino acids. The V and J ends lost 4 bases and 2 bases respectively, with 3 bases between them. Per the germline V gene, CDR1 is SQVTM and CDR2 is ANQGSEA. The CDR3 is CSVVAYEQYF. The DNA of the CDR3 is TGCAGCGTTGTTGCCTACGAGCAGTACTTC.

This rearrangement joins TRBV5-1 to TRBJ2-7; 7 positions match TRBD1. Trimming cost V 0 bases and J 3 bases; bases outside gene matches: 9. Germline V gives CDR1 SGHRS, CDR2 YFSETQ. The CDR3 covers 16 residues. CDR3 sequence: CASSLGGTATSYEQYF. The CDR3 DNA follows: TGCGCCAGCAGCTTGGGGGGGACAGCCACGAGCTACGAGCAGTACTTC.

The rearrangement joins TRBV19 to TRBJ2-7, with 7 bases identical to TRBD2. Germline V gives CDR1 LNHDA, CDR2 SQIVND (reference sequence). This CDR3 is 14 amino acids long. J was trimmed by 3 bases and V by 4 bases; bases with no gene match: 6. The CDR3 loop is CASSNPGDYYEQYF. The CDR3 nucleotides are TGTGCCAGTAGTAATCCGGGGGACTACTACGAGCAGTACTTC.

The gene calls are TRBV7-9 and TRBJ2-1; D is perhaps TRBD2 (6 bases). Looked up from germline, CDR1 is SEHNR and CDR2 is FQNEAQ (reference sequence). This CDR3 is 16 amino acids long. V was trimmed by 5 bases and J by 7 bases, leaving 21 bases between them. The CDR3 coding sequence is TGTGCCAGCAGCCCTAGGGGACTGCAGGGCCCAAATGAGCAGTTCTTC. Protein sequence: CASSPRGLQGPNEQFF.

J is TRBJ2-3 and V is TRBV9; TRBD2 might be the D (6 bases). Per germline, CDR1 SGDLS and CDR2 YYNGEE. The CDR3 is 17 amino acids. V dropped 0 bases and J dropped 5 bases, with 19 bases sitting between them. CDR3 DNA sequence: TGTGCCAGCAGCGTAGATAAGGAGGGAGGATCAGTAGATACGCAGTATTTT. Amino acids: CASSVDKEGGSVDTQYF.